These 8 T cell receptor beta chains share one sample of origin, sequenced in a study of T cells after yellow fever vaccination (dated by TCRdb to between 2018 and 2020). Library preparation was by 5' RACE. The reads were generated on an Illumina HiSeq 2500. TCRdb handled the public reads itself, with Q25 trimming in fastp and clone calling in MiXCR, and kept productive beta chains. Each CDR3 protein appears once, grouped with its most common genes and DNA. Across this sample there are some 550,000 distinct CDR3 sequences, with approximately 21% seen only once. The ten largest account for over 11% of the sample. The sample's treatment or condition label, decoded: live attenuated yellow fever vaccine strain. This specimen consisted of PBMCs, obtained 15 days after the yellow fever booster vaccination. The receptors originated from a man aged 30 to 45 who received the YFV17D yellow fever vaccine.

There are a few counts of this clonotype. The chain recombines TRBV5-4 with TRBJ2-4; TRBD1 agrees at 7 bases. Trimming at V came to 3 bases and at J to 0 bases, leaving 3 bases not matched to a gene. The length of the CDR3 is 15 residues. In germline, CDR1 is SGHNT, CDR2 YYREEE (reference sequence). DNA for the CDR3: TGTGCCAGCAGCTGGGACAGCGGAGCCAAAAACATTCAGTACTTC. Residues: CASSWDSGAKNIQYF.

V and J are TRBV5-6 and TRBJ1-6; D is ambiguous. This CDR3 has 13 residues. V lost 5 bases, J lost 8 bases, and 11 bases lay in between. Looked up from germline, CDR1 is SGHDT and CDR2 is YYEEEE. In DNA form, the CDR3 reads TGTGCCAGCAGAAGTGAGGAGGATTCACCCCTCCACTTT. This gives the protein CASRSEEDSPLHF.

J is TRBJ2-7 and V is TRBV20-1; 10 bases agree with TRBD2. Germline V gene sequence: CDR1 DFQATT, CDR2 SNEGSKA (reference sequence). The V segment lost 3 bases and the J segment 0 bases; nucleotides outside the gene matches: 5. The CDR3 loop spans 15 amino acids. The CDR3 region is CSASDSSGSSYEQYF. As DNA, the CDR3 is TGCAGTGCTAGCGACTCTAGCGGGAGCTCCTACGAGCAGTACTTC.

This clonotype turned up a few times. The chain links TRBV6-1 to TRBJ1-1; no clear D gene. Germline V gene sequence: CDR1 MNHNS, CDR2 SASEGT. CDR3 length equals 15 residues. Between the trimmed V and J ends, which lost 3 bases and 4 bases, there was a span of 15 bases. CDR3 bases: TGTGCCAGCAGTGATGGGCCAACGGGCCGCACTGAAGCTTTCTTT. Its translation: CASSDGPTGRTEAFF.

This chain uses TRBV20-1 with TRBJ2-7; D gene ambiguous. Germline CDR1 DFQATT, CDR2 SNEGSKA (reference sequence). The CDR3 is made up of 14 amino acids. The V end lost 2 bases, the J end lost 3 bases, and 14 bases lay between the germline ends. CDR3 sequence: CSARLSGHVYEQYF. CDR3 DNA: TGCAGTGCTAGACTCTCTGGGCACGTCTACGAGCAGTACTTC.

V gene TRBV15 combines with J gene TRBJ2-5, with no clear D. This CDR3 comprises 13 residues. Germline CDR1 reads LNHNV; CDR2 reads YYDKDF (reference sequence). Trimming took 1 base from V and 3 from J, leaving 6 bases between them. In nucleotides, the CDR3 is TGTGCCACCAGCAGAGGGGCCAAAGAGACCCAGTACTTC. Protein sequence: CATSRGAKETQYF.

V usage is TRBV20-1 and J usage is TRBJ2-1; 7 bases are shared with TRBD2. Per germline, CDR1 DFQATT and CDR2 SNEGSKA (reference sequence). V lost 3 bases to trimming and J lost 1 base; unmatched junction nucleotides: 6. This CDR3 is 15 amino acids long. The CDR3 is CSASPLAESYNEQFF. CDR3 nucleotide sequence: TGCAGTGCTAGTCCGCTAGCGGAGTCCTACAATGAGCAGTTCTTC.

CDR3 sequence: CASSLDGGVHVLTF. The CDR3 DNA reads as TGTGCCAGCAGCTTGGATGGGGGTGTGCACGTCCTGACTTTC. The chain carries TRBV5-6 and TRBJ2-6, with D perhaps given as TRBD1 or TRBD2 (5 bases each). Trimming cost V 0 bases and J 11 bases, with 12 bases left between them. The CDR3 runs to 14 residues. Germline V gene sequence: CDR1 SGHDT, CDR2 YYEEEE. The full variable domain, with the rest looked up from reference TRBV5-6 and TRBJ2-6, is DAGVTQSPTHLIKTRGQQVTLRCSPKSGHDTVSWYQQALGQGPQFIFQYYEEEERQRGNFPDRFSGHQFPNYSSELNVNALLLGDSALYLCASSLDGGVHVLTFGAGSRLTVL.